This passage covers 23 T cell receptor beta chains from one sample sequenced in a study of blood T cell repertoires in COVID-19. Some clones are missing from TCRdb's copy, which holds only in-frame ones; the method was immunoSEQ multiplex PCR. The data contain 150,000 to 200,000 clones, about nine tenths of them seen just once; the ten biggest clones take up more than 4.5%. The sequenced sample consisted of peripheral blood. The origin of the receptors is a man aged 25 to 45 with COVID-19, enrolled during active disease.

The rearrangement links TRBV6-5 to TRBJ2-3, with 7 nucleotides matching TRBD2. This CDR3 is 14 amino acids long. J gave up 3 bases and V 2 bases, and 2 bases lay outside the gene matches. Germline V CDR1 and CDR2: MNHEY, SVGAGI. DNA of the CDR3: TGTGCCAGCAGTTACCAAGCGGGGACAGATACGCAGTATTTT. It specifies CASSYQAGTDTQYF.

The chain recombines TRBV28 with TRBJ1-2; 9 bases line up with TRBD1. The germline CDR1 and CDR2 sequences are MDHEN and SYDVKM. This CDR3 is 15 amino acids long. Germline trimming cut 6 bases from V and 7 bases from J; bases unmatched to any gene: 12. CDR3 region: CASSPADRGYFGYTF. The CDR3 DNA follows: TGTGCCAGCAGCCCCGCTGACAGGGGGTACTTTGGCTACACCTTC.

The chain employs TRBV7-9 and TRBJ1-4, with 7 bases lining up with TRBD1. Trimming took 5 bases from V and 2 from J; bases not matched to a gene: 11. CDR1 and CDR2 from the germline V gene are SEHNR and FQNEAQ (reference sequence). CDR3 length equals 17 residues. DNA of the CDR3: TGTGCCAGCAGCCCCTCGGGACAGATTGTTACTAATGAAAAACTGTTTTTT. The encoded protein is CASSPSGQIVTNEKLFF.

The chain has TRBV28 and TRBJ2-7; 9 positions agree with TRBD1. The CDR3 is 16 amino acids. The germline V gene encodes CDR1 MDHEN and CDR2 SYDVKM. V trimming: 6 bases; J trimming: 2 bases; junction bases outside the gene matches: 11. The CDR3 here is CASREWGGQGAYEQYF. CDR3 in DNA: TGTGCCAGCAGGGAATGGGGGGGACAGGGCGCCTACGAGCAGTACTTC.

The V call is TRBV7-2, the J call TRBJ2-5; unclear D gene. The CDR3 extends over 11 amino acids. V lost 3 bases and J 5 bases, leaving 4 bases between the germline ends. Germline CDR1 SGHTA, CDR2 FQGNSA. The CDR3 reads CASSFQETQYF. The CDR3 DNA reads TGTGCCAGCAGCTTCCAGGAGACCCAGTACTTC.

The rearrangement uses TRBV4-1 and TRBJ2-3; the D gene is possibly TRBD2 (6 bases). From germline, CDR1 is MGHRA and CDR2 YSYEKL. The CDR3 contains 17 residues. With 3 bases removed from V and 0 bases from J, the gap between germline ends came to 16 bases. The CDR3: CASSQGHVAESTDTQYF. The CDR3 DNA reads TGCGCCAGCAGCCAGGGGCATGTAGCGGAGAGCACAGATACGCAGTATTTT.

This sequence joins TRBV7-9 and TRBJ2-7; 7 nucleotides agree with TRBD2. The CDR3 consists of 14 residues. The germline V gene encodes CDR1 SEHNR and CDR2 FQNEAQ (reference sequence). J lost 5 bases, V lost 3 bases, and 7 bases had no gene match. CDR3 sequence (DNA): TGTGCCAGCAGCTTTGGGGAGCGGGGTGACGAGCAGTACTTC. Its translation: CASSFGERGDEQYF.

The genes are TRBV4-3 and TRBJ2-3; D possibly corresponds to TRBD2 (6 bases). This CDR3 has 15 amino acids. V lost 1 base and J 1 base, leaving 9 bases between the germline ends. Germline-derived CDR1 and CDR2 are LGHNA and YSLEER. The CDR3 DNA sequence: TGCGCCAGCAGCCAAGCGAGGAGGGGCACAGATACGCAGTATTTT. Translation: CASSQARRGTDTQYF.

The chain carries TRBV7-2 and TRBJ2-7; 14 positions agree with TRBD2. This CDR3 has 18 residues. Germline V gene data show CDR1 as SGHTA and CDR2 as FQGNSA. Trimming cost V 5 bases and J 5 bases; bases outside gene matches: 14. In nucleotides, the CDR3 is TGTGCCAGCAGCCCCGGGACTAGCGGGGGCCTATCCCAAAACGAGCAGTACTTC. Residues: CASSPGTSGGLSQNEQYF. Supplemented by reference TRBV7-2 and TRBJ2-7, the full variable domain reads GAGVSQSPSNKVTEKGKDVELRCDPISGHTALYWYRQSLGQGLEFLIYFQGNSAPDKSGLPSDRFSAERTGGSVSTLTIQRTQQEDSAVYLCASSPGTSGGLSQNEQYFGPGTRLTVT.

This chain links TRBV7-2 with TRBJ2-1, with 10 bases matching TRBD2. Germline CDR1 SGHTA, CDR2 FQGNSA. V lost 2 bases, J lost 9 bases, and 10 bases stayed unmatched. CDR3 length: 16 residues. The CDR3 sequence: CASSLRLAGLPGEQFF. For the CDR3, the DNA is TGTGCCAGCAGCTTAAGACTAGCGGGCCTCCCAGGTGAGCAGTTCTTC.

The chain uses TRBV18 and TRBJ2-3; TRBD2 aligns across 7 bases. CDR1 and CDR2 from the germline V gene are KGHSH and LQKENI. The trim removed 5 bases at V and 6 bases at J, leaving 17 bases unmatched. The CDR3 is made up of 17 amino acids. CDR3 sequence reads: CASSFISGGEGTDTQYF. DNA of the CDR3: TGTGCCAGCTCATTCATCTCTGGCGGGGAGGGGACGGATACGCAGTATTTT.

The chain links TRBV11-2 to TRBJ2-7; TRBD1 matches at 12 bases. The CDR3 is made up of 17 amino acids. Germline V gives CDR1 SGHAT, CDR2 FQNNGV. The trim removed 1 base at V and 4 bases at J, leaving 8 bases unmatched. DNA of the CDR3: TGTGCCAGCAGCTTAGGGACCGGGACAGGGGGCGCGTACGAGCAGTACTTC. Translating it yields CASSLGTGTGGAYEQYF. The whole variable domain, filled in from reference TRBV11-2 and TRBJ2-7, reads EAGVAQSPRYKIIEKRQSVAFWCNPISGHATLYWYQQILGQGPKLLIQFQNNGVVDDSQLPKDRFSAERLKGVDSTLKIQPAKLEDSAVYLCASSLGTGTGGAYEQYFGPGTRLTVT.

V usage is TRBV25-1 and J usage is TRBJ2-5, with D hard to call. There are 15 residues in the CDR3. V shed 3 bases and J shed 0 bases, with 11 bases lying between them. Germline V gene sequence: CDR1 MGHDK, CDR2 SYGVNS. Here the CDR3 reads CASSEWSRNQETQYF. Here the CDR3 DNA reads TGTGCCAGCAGTGAGTGGAGCAGAAACCAAGAGACCCAGTACTTC.

The chain links TRBV5-4 to TRBJ1-1; 7 nucleotides align to TRBD1. Germline CDR1 SGHNT, CDR2 YYREEE (reference sequence). CDR3 length equals 15 residues. After removal of 0 bases from V and 4 bases from J, the junction contained 6 bases not matched to a gene. The CDR3 nucleotides read TGTGCCAGCAGCTTGGATGGCAGGGGGAGCACTGAAGCTTTCTTT. It specifies CASSLDGRGSTEAFF.

The chain is built from TRBV7-8 and TRBJ1-2; TRBD1 is a possible D gene (5 bases). Germline values: CDR1 SGHVS, CDR2 FQNEAQ. V lost 1 base and J lost 8, with 17 bases in between. The CDR3 consists of 15 residues. The CDR3 spells CASSLGGQNYGGYTF. The CDR3 region has the DNA TGTGCCAGCAGCTTAGGTGGACAAAACTATGGAGGCTACACCTTC. The whole variable domain, filled in from reference TRBV7-8 and TRBJ1-2, reads GAGVSQSPRYKVAKRGQDVALRCDPISGHVSLFWYQQALGQGPEFLTYFQNEAQLDKSGLPSDRFFAERPEGSVSTLKIQRTQQEDSAVYLCASSLGGQNYGGYTFGSGTRLTVV.

CDR3 sequence (DNA): TGTGCCAGCAGCCGAGACAGGGTTGGCGGGTATGGCTACACCTTC. This encodes CASSRDRVGGYGYTF. V gene TRBV21-1 combines with J gene TRBJ1-2; no check of the table's D call, TRBD1, against the DNA was made. TRBV21-1 is recorded as a pseudogene. This CDR3 region has 15 residues.

This chain uses TRBV30 with TRBJ1-3; D gene uncertain. The CDR3 sequence is 13 residues long. From germline, CDR1 is GTSNPN and CDR2 SVGIG (reference sequence). V lost 3 bases and J 0 bases, leaving 6 bases between the germline ends. CDR3: CAWRSHSGNTIYF. Here the CDR3 DNA reads TGTGCCTGGAGGTCCCACTCTGGAAACACCATATATTTT.

The chain couples TRBV6-5 to TRBJ2-5, with a tentative D call TRBD2 (6 bases). Trimming shortened V by 4 bases and J by 4 bases, and 10 bases separated the two germline ends. This CDR3 has 13 amino acids. Germline CDR1 reads MNHEY; CDR2 reads SVGAGI. This chain's CDR3 is CASSSGSGETQYF. The CDR3 coding sequence is TGTGCCAGCAGTTCCGGGAGCGGAGAGACCCAGTACTTC.

The V gene is TRBV6-5, the J gene TRBJ1-1; TRBD1 matches 9 bases. V shed 6 bases and J 7 bases; nucleotides not matched to a gene: 9. Germline CDR1 reads MNHEY; CDR2 reads SVGAGI. This CDR3 is built from 14 residues. The CDR3 region is CASSHAGTGYEAFF. CDR3 bases: TGTGCCAGCAGCCACGCCGGGACAGGGTATGAAGCTTTCTTT.

V usage is TRBV7-6 and J usage is TRBJ2-7, with a possible D match to TRBD1 (6 bases). Trimming removed 0 bases from V and 3 bases from J, with 6 bases in between. In germline, CDR1 is SGHVS, CDR2 FNYEAQ. The CDR3 runs to 13 residues. The CDR3 here is CASSLAGGYEQYF. The CDR3 coding sequence is TGTGCCAGCAGCTTAGCAGGGGGCTACGAGCAGTACTTC.

The chain has TRBV7-2 and TRBJ2-7; D is possibly TRBD2 (6 bases). The ends were cut back, 2 bases at V and 2 bases at J, with 19 bases in the middle. CDR1 and CDR2 from the germline V gene are SGHTA and FQGNSA. The CDR3 length is 17 residues. The CDR3, as DNA: TGTGCCAGCAGCTTACCAGTTCGGGGGAGATCGACCTACGAGCAGTACTTC. Translating gives CASSLPVRGRSTYEQYF.

The DNA for the CDR3 is TGTGCCAGCTCAGGGACAGCGTCCTATGGCTACACCTTC. Its protein product is CASSGTASYGYTF. The V call is TRBV18, the J call TRBJ1-2, with 7 bases that match TRBD1. This CDR3 has 13 residues. The germline V gene has CDR1 KGHSH and CDR2 LQKENI. Trimming removed 5 bases from V and 4 bases from J; junction bases left unmatched: 4.

The genes are TRBV21-1 and TRBJ2-1; the table gives TRBD1 as D, unverified against the DNA. TRBV21-1 constitutes a pseudogene. The CDR3 is 15 residues long. Written as DNA, the CDR3 is TGTGCCAGCAGCAAAGCCGACAGGGTCCGGGATGAGCAGTTCTTC. Its translation is CASSKADRVRDEQFF.